Below are 8 T cell receptor beta chains sequenced from a single sample in a study of human T cells and chemical hapten exposure. Via MiXCR, TCRdb re-called the RACE reads, giving one row per CDR3 protein. The sample includes 360,000 or so distinct CDR3 sequences, just under 6.5% of them seen just once. Time point given: patch test 2, 6 weeks after DPC sensitization. Treatment reported: therapeutic diphenylcyclopropenone sensitization with weekly scalp DPC. Sample: whole blood, taken in connection with sensitization to the hapten diphenylcyclopropenone (DPC). The receptor source for this set is a woman aged 18-29 years with alopecia areata. Some clones in this sample may be carry-over from other donors' samples.

This clonotype was seen repeatedly, ten times or more. J is TRBJ1-6 and V is TRBV7-2; no clear D gene. The ends were cut back, 4 bases at V and 0 bases at J, with 19 bases in the middle. CDR1 and CDR2 from the germline V gene are SGHTA and FQGNSA. The CDR3 loop spans 19 amino acids. Here the CDR3 DNA reads TGTGCCAGCAGCTCCCCCCGACCAGTCCATTTCTCCTATAATTCACCCCTCCACTTT. Translating it yields CASSSPRPVHFSYNSPLHF.

This sequence joins TRBV7-9 and TRBJ2-5, with 8 positions matching TRBD1. Germline V gene data show CDR1 as SEHNR and CDR2 as FQNEAQ (reference sequence). The CDR3 spans 13 residues. V lost 5 bases, J lost 10 bases, and 9 bases stayed unmatched. CDR3 bases: TGTGCCAGCAGCCCCCGGGACAGGTCCGACCAGTACTTC. It yields the protein CASSPRDRSDQYF.

This clonotype was observed a handful of times. The rearrangement uses TRBV28 and TRBJ2-5; 7 nucleotides line up with TRBD1. The germline V gene has CDR1 MDHEN and CDR2 SYDVKM. The length of the CDR3 is 15 residues. The V gene end was trimmed by 6 bases and the J gene end by 5 bases; junction bases not matched to a gene: 12. CDR3: CASRWDSSKGETQYF. CDR3 DNA sequence: TGTGCCAGCAGGTGGGACAGTAGTAAGGGGGAGACCCAGTACTTC.

V usage is TRBV18 and J usage is TRBJ2-3; the D is unclear. This CDR3 region has 15 residues. Germline CDR1 is KGHSH and CDR2 is LQKENI. V dropped 1 base and J dropped 0 bases, with 8 bases sitting between them. The CDR3 is CASSPRESSTDTQYF. The CDR3 bases are TGTGCCAGCTCACCACGGGAAAGTAGCACAGATACGCAGTATTTT.

At least ten counts were recorded for this clonotype. The DNA for the CDR3 is TGTGCCAGCGCGGACAGGGATATCACTGAAGCTTTCTTT. It yields the protein CASADRDITEAFF. The chain joins TRBV6-1 to TRBJ1-1; TRBD1 matches at 8 bases. CDR1 MNHNS and CDR2 SASEGT come from the germline V gene. Unmatched junction bases numbered 6, after V lost 8 bases and J lost 4 bases. CDR3 length: 13 residues.

CDR3 sequence reads: CASSPWRGGWDTQYF. The CDR3 nucleotides are TGTGCCAGCAGCCCTTGGCGGGGGGGCTGGGATACGCAGTATTTT. The rearrangement links TRBV7-2 to TRBJ2-3; 9 bases match TRBD2. V was clipped by 5 bases and J by 6 bases; unmatched bases: 9. Germline V gene lookup returns CDR1 SGHTA and CDR2 FQGNSA. The CDR3 covers 15 residues.

The chain recombines TRBV3-1 with TRBJ1-1; D call uncertain. Trimming stripped 1 base from V and 1 base from J, with 13 bases between. The CDR3 totals 16 residues. Germline V gene data show CDR1 as LGHDT and CDR2 as YNNKEL (reference sequence). CDR3 nucleotides: TGTGCCAGCAGCCAAGCTCCAGAGCGGGGGAACACTGAAGCTTTCTTT. It translates to CASSQAPERGNTEAFF.

The chain joins TRBV10-3 to TRBJ2-1; 13 bases agree with TRBD2. The V gene end was trimmed by 4 bases and the J gene end by 7 bases; junction bases not matched to a gene: 1. This CDR3 spans 14 amino acids. Germline V CDR1 and CDR2: ENHRY, SYGVKD. CDR3 coding DNA: TGTGCCATCAGTGTGGGACTAGCGGGGAATGAGCAGTTCTTC. It translates to CAISVGLAGNEQFF.